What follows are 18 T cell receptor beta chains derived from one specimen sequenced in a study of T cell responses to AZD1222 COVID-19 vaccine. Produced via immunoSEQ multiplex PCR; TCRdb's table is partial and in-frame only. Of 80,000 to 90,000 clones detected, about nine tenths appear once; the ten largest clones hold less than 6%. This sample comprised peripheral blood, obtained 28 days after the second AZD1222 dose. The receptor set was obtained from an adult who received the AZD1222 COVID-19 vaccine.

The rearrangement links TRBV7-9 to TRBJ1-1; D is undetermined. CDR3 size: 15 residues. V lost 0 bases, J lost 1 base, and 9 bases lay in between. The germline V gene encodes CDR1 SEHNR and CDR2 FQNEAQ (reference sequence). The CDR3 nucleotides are TGTGCCAGCAGCTTAGCATACCAGGAGAACACTGAAGCTTTCTTT. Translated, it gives CASSLAYQENTEAFF.

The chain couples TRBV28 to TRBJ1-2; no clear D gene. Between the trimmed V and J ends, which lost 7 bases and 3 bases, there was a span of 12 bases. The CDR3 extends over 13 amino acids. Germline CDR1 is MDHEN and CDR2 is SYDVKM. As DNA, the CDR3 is TGTGCCAGCACTTTCCCAGGAGACTATGGCTACACCTTC. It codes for CASTFPGDYGYTF.

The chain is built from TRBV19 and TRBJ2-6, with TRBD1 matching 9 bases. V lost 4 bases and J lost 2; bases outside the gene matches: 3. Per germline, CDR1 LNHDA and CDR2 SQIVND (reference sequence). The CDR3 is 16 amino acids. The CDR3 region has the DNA TGTGCCAGTAGTACCACAGGGGGCGCTGGGGCCAACGTCCTGACTTTC. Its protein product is CASSTTGGAGANVLTF.

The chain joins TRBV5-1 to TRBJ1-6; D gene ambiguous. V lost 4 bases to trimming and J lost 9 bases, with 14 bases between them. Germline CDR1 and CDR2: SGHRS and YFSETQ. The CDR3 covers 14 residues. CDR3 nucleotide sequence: TGCGCCAGCAGCGGCTCCGGTTCCCTTTCACCCCTCCACTTT. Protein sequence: CASSGSGSLSPLHF.

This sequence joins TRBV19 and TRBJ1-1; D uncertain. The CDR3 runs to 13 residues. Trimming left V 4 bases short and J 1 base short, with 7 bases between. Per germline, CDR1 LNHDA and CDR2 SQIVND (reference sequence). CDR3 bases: TGTGCCAGTAGTAAAGTTAGGAACACTGAAGCTTTCTTT. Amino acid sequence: CASSKVRNTEAFF. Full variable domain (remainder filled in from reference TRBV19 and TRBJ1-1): DGGITQSPKYLFRKEGQNVTLSCEQNLNHDAMYWYRQDPGQGLRLIYYSQIVNDFQKGDIAEGYSVSREKKESFPLTVTSAQKNPTAFYLCASSKVRNTEAFFGQGTRLTVV.

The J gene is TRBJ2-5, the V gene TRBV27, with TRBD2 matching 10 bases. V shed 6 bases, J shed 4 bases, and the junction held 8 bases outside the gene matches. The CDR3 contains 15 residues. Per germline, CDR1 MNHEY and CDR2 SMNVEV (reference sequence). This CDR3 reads CASRGSGGAGETQYF. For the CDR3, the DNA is TGTGCCAGCAGGGGGAGCGGGGGGGCCGGAGAGACCCAGTACTTC.

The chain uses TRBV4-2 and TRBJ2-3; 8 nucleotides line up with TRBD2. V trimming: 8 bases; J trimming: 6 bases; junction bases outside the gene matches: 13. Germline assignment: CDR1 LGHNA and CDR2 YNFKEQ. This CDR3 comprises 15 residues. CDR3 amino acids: CASGRDGGGGDTQYF. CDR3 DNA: TGTGCCAGCGGCCGTGATGGGGGCGGGGGGGATACGCAGTATTTT.

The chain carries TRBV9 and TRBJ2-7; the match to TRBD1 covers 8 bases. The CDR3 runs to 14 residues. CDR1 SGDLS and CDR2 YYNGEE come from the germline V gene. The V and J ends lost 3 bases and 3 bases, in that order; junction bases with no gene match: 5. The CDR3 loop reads CASSERQGFYEQYF. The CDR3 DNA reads TGTGCCAGCAGCGAACGACAGGGGTTCTACGAGCAGTACTTC.

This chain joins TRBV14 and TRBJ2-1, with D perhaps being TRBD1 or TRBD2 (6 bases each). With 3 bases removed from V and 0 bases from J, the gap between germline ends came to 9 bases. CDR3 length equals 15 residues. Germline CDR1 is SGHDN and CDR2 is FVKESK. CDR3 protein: CASSQSGASYNEQFF. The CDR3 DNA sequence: TGTGCCAGCAGCCAGTCGGGGGCCTCCTACAATGAGCAGTTCTTC.

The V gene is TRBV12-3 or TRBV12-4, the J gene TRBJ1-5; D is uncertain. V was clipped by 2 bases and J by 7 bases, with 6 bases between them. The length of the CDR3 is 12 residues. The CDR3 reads CASSLLEQPQHF. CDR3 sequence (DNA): TGTGCCAGCAGTTTATTGGAGCAGCCCCAGCATTTT.

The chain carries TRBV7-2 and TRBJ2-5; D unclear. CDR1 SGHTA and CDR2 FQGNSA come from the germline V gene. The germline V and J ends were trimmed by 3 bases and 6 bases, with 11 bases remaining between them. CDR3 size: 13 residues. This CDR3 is CASSFSGLQTQYF. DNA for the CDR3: TGTGCCAGCAGCTTCTCCGGGCTTCAGACCCAGTACTTC.

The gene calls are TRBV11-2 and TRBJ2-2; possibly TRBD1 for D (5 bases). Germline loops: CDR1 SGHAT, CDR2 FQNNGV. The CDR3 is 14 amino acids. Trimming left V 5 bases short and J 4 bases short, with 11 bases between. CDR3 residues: CASSPRGGTGELFF. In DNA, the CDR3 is TGTGCCAGCAGCCCTAGGGGTGGCACCGGGGAGCTGTTTTTT.

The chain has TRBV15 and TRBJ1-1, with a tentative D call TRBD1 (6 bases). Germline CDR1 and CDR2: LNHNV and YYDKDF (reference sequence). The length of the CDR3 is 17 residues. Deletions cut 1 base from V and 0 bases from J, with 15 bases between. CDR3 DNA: TGTGCCACCAGCAGAGGACAGGCAGTCGACATGAACACTGAAGCTTTCTTT. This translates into CATSRGQAVDMNTEAFF.

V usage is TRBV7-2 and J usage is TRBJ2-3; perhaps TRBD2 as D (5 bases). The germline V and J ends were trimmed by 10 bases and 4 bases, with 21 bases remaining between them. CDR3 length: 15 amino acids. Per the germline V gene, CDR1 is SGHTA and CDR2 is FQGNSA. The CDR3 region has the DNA TGTGCCATCACCTCCAGAGGGAGCCGGGCAGATACGCAGTATTTT. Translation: CAITSRGSRADTQYF.

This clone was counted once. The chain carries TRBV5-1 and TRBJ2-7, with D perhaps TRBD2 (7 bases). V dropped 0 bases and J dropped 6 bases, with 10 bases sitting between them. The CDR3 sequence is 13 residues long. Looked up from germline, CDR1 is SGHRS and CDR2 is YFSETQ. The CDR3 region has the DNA TGCGCCAGCAGCTTGGCCGGGGGGCGCGAGCAGTACTTC. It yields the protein CASSLAGGREQYF. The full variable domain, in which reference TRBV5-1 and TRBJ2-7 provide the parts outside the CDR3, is KAGVTQTPRYLIKTRGQQVTLSCSPISGHRSVSWYQQTPGQGLQFLFEYFSETQRNKGNFPGRFSGRQFSNSRSEMNVSTLELGDSALYLCASSLAGGREQYFGPGTRLTVT.

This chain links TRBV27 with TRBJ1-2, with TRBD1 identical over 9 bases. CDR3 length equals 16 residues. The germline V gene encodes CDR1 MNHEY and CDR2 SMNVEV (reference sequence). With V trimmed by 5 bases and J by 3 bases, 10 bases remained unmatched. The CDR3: CASSITSTGGDYGYTF. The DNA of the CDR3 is TGTGCCAGCAGTATAACATCGACAGGGGGAGACTATGGCTACACCTTC.

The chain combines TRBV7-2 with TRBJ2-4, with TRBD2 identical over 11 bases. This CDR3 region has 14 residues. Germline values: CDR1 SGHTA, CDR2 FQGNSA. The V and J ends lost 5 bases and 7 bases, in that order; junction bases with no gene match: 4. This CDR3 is CASSPRLAGNIQYF. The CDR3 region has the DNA TGTGCCAGCAGCCCGCGACTAGCGGGGAACATTCAGTACTTC.

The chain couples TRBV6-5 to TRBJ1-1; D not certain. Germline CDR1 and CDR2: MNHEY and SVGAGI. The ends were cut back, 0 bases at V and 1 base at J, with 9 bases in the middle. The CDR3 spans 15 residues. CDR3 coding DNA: TGTGCCAGCAGTTACTCACTAACGTGGAACACTGAAGCTTTCTTT. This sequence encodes CASSYSLTWNTEAFF.